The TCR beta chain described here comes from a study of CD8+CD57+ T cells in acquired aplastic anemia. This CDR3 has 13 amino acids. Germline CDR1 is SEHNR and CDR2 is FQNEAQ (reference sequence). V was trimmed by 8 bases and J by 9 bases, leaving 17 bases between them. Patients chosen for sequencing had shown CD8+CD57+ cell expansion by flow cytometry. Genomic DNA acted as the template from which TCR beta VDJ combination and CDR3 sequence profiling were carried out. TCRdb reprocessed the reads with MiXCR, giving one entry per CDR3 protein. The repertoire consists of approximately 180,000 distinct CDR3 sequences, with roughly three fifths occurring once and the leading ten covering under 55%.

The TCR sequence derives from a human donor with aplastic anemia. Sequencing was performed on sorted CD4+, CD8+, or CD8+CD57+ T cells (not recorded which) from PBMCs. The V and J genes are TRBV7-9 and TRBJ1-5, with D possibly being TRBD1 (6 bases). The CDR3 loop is CASGGTQGGPQHF. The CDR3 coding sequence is TGTGCCAGCGGAGGGACTCAAGGGGGGCCCCAGCATTTT.